This T cell receptor (beta chain) was observed in a study of Ad26.COV2.S vaccination and SARS-CoV-2 variants. The overall study: Ad26.COV2.S arm of COV1001 included the donor. The study gave Ad26.COV2.S intramuscularly, once or twice 56 days apart.

Findings and limits, study-wide: Reportedly, spike-specific CD8+ and CD4+ T cell responses achieved substantial breadth once vaccination had taken place. Breadth and depth estimates from TCRs may understate total T cell responses.

Clones were read by immunoSEQ multiplex PCR, and TCRdb kept only the in-frame ones, dropping some. The table includes more than 300,000 clones, 70% to 90% detected once. Concerning this clone: Its antigen is still unknown.

Treatment noted: some 20 received Ad26.COV2.S at low or high dose, single or two shots; 5 received placebo; per-sample allocation not given. The investigators took samples on day 63 after the first vaccine or placebo injection. Germline V gene data show CDR1 as MNHEY and CDR2 as SVGAGI. The ends lost 6 bases at V and 7 bases at J; junction bases unmatched: 8. The CDR3 runs to 14 residues. The chain joins TRBV6-5 to TRBJ1-5; 8 bases fit TRBD1. The sequence was obtained from a person aged 18-60 years who received the Ad26.COV2.S COVID-19 vaccine or a placebo. The sequencing used peripheral blood, collected in a trial of Ad26.COV2.S vaccine versus placebo. CDR3 loop: CASSPDRGGQPQHF. CDR3 bases: TGTGCCAGCAGCCCAGACAGGGGCGGGCAGCCCCAGCATTTT.